The 27 T cell receptor beta chains below were found in one sample sequenced in a study of blood T cell repertoires in COVID-19. The table came from immunoSEQ multiplex PCR; TCRdb's copy has only in-frame clones and leaves some out. The data contain roughly 260,000 clones, approximately 80% of them singletons. The sample taken for sequencing was peripheral blood. The receptor set was obtained from a woman in her thirties or forties with active or convalescent COVID-19.

As to this clone: A much larger clone lies a single base off, so this may be a read error. V usage is TRBV12-3 or TRBV12-4 and J usage is TRBJ2-5; D is unresolved. This CDR3 has 13 amino acids. V lost 1 base and J lost 1, with 4 bases in between. This CDR3 reads CASSLDSQETQYF. CDR3 nucleotide sequence: TGTGCCAGCAGTTTAGACAGCCAAGAGACCCAGTACTTC.

CDR3 in DNA: TGTGCCAGCAGTGAAACCCGGGGGACCCAGTACTTC. Amino acids: CASSETRGTQYF. The J gene is TRBJ2-5, the V gene TRBV2; weak D call: TRBD2 (5 bases). CDR1 and CDR2 from the germline V gene are SNHLY and FYNNEI. The CDR3 is made up of 12 amino acids. The V and J ends lost 2 bases and 7 bases respectively, with 8 bases between them. The variable domain in full, with the rest retrieved from reference TRBV2 and TRBJ2-5, is EPEVTQTPSHQVTQMGQEVILRCVPISNHLYFYWYRQILGQKVEFLVSFYNNEISEKSEIFDDQFSVERPDGSNFTLKIRSTKLEDSAMYFCASSETRGTQYFGPGTRLLVL.

The rearrangement links TRBV3-1 (or the pseudogene TRBV3-2) to TRBJ1-1; D unresolved. There are 16 residues in the CDR3. The V gene lost 0 bases and the J gene lost 4 bases, with 15 bases spanning the gap. Per the germline V gene, CDR1 is LGHDT and CDR2 is YNNKEL (reference sequence). The CDR3 bases are TGTGCCAGCAGCCAAGAGGGCCGGACTCCCGGCACTGAAGCTTTCTTT. As protein: CASSQEGRTPGTEAFF.

The sample holds a few counts of this clone. The chain carries TRBV5-6 and TRBJ1-5; TRBD1 matches 8 bases. Unmatched junction bases numbered 9, after V lost 3 bases and J lost 7 bases. There are 15 residues in the CDR3. In germline, CDR1 is SGHDT, CDR2 YYEEEE. The CDR3 is CASSSDREKRQPQHF. CDR3 in DNA: TGTGCCAGCAGCTCGGACAGGGAGAAACGGCAGCCCCAGCATTTT.

This clone came up a few times. The rearrangement links TRBV14 to TRBJ1-5; no clear D gene. The germline V and J ends were trimmed by 1 base and 1 base, with 8 bases remaining between them. Germline CDR1 and CDR2: SGHDN and FVKESK. The CDR3 runs to 15 residues. CDR3 bases: TGTGCCAGCAGCCAAGTTGTGGCAAGCAATCAGCCCCAGCATTTT. The encoded protein is CASSQVVASNQPQHF.

The chain combines TRBV9 with TRBJ1-1, with D possibly being TRBD1 (5 bases). The CDR3 length is 16 residues. The V and J ends lost 0 bases and 3 bases respectively, with 15 bases between them. Germline V gene data show CDR1 as SGDLS and CDR2 as YYNGEE. In DNA, the CDR3 is TGTGCCAGCAGCGTAGGGGAGGGGATAGGGTACACTGAAGCTTTCTTT. It codes for CASSVGEGIGYTEAFF.

The genes are TRBV6-2 or TRBV6-3 and TRBJ1-2; the match to TRBD1 covers 8 bases. Looked up from germline, CDR1 is MNHEY and CDR2 is SVGEGT. The CDR3 totals 15 residues. V was pared by 4 bases and J by 4 bases, with 8 bases of the junction left unmatched. CDR3 in DNA: TGTGCCAGCAGTTCGGACAGGGCAGGGGGCTATGGCTACACCTTC. This gives the protein CASSSDRAGGYGYTF.

The chain is built from TRBV10-3 and TRBJ1-1; unclear D gene. CDR1 is ENHRY, CDR2 SYGVKD, per germline. The length of the CDR3 is 13 residues. V lost 10 bases, J lost 2 bases, and 14 bases lay in between. Here the CDR3 reads CATEHSRNTEAFF. CDR3 sequence (DNA): TGTGCCACCGAGCACAGCCGAAACACTGAAGCTTTCTTT.

The CDR3 protein is CASSRDSPNYGYTF. The DNA for the CDR3 is TGTGCCAGCAGCCGGGACAGCCCTAACTATGGCTACACCTTC. The J gene is TRBJ1-2, the V gene TRBV5-4; the match to TRBD1 covers 7 bases. Trimming cost V 4 bases and J 0 bases; bases outside gene matches: 3. Germline V gives CDR1 SGHNT, CDR2 YYREEE (reference sequence). The CDR3 runs 14 residues.

The chain couples TRBV28 to TRBJ2-1; the match to TRBD2 covers 12 bases. Germline trimming cut 3 bases from V and 5 bases from J; bases unmatched to any gene: 5. The CDR3 extends over 16 amino acids. CDR1 and CDR2 (germline): MDHEN, SYDVKM. For the CDR3, the DNA is TGTGCCAGCAGTTTTCCTAGCGGGGGGGCAGACAATGAGCAGTTCTTC. Protein: CASSFPSGGADNEQFF.

The chain is built from TRBV25-1 and TRBJ1-2; the match to TRBD1 covers 10 bases. The CDR3 is 15 amino acids. The V and J ends lost 1 base and 6 bases, in that order; junction bases with no gene match: 5. The germline V gene has CDR1 MGHDK and CDR2 SYGVNS. In DNA, the CDR3 is TGTGCCAGCAGTGAATCGGGGACAGGGGTAAATGGCTACACCTTC. The encoded protein is CASSESGTGVNGYTF.

This rearrangement joins TRBV5-1 to TRBJ1-5; no definite D call. The V gene lost 5 bases and the J gene lost 5 bases, with 17 bases spanning the gap. This CDR3 spans 15 amino acids. Germline values: CDR1 SGHRS, CDR2 YFSETQ. CDR3 coding DNA: TGCGCCAGCAGTTCCGACGGCTCCGGGTATCAGCCCCAGCATTTT. It is translated as CASSSDGSGYQPQHF.

A single count supports this clone. The chain couples TRBV5-4 to TRBJ2-1, with 13 bases identical to TRBD2. Unmatched junction bases numbered 9, after V lost 2 bases and J lost 4 bases. The CDR3 covers 18 residues. Germline V gene data show CDR1 as SGHNT and CDR2 as YYREEE (reference sequence). The CDR3 loop reads CASSLTTSGGHLYNEQFF. CDR3 nucleotides: TGTGCCAGCAGCTTAACGACTAGCGGGGGGCACTTATACAATGAGCAGTTCTTC.

The chain employs TRBV28 and TRBJ1-6; D ambiguous. The germline gives CDR1 MDHEN, CDR2 SYDVKM. Trimming cost V 5 bases and J 5 bases, with 22 bases left between them. The CDR3 covers 18 residues. The CDR3 region is CASSAFLGGARNNSPLHF. As DNA, the CDR3 is TGTGCCAGCAGTGCGTTCCTAGGTGGTGCAAGAAATAATTCACCCCTCCACTTT.

This clone has only one observation. The V gene is TRBV19, the J gene TRBJ1-4; 8 bases map to TRBD1. The CDR3 length is 14 residues. The V gene's germline CDR1 is LNHDA and CDR2 SQIVND (reference sequence). J lost 3 bases, V lost 9 bases, and 6 bases had no gene match. This CDR3 is CASSEQGANEKLFF. In DNA form, the CDR3 reads TGTGCCAGCTCCGAACAGGGGGCTAATGAAAAACTGTTTTTT.

V gene TRBV24-1 combines with J gene TRBJ1-4; 12 bases are a match to TRBD1. CDR1 and CDR2 from the germline V gene are KGHDR and SFDVKD. CDR3 length equals 15 residues. V gave up 3 bases and J gave up 7 bases; unmatched junction bases: 2. The CDR3 nucleotides read TGTGCCACCAGTGATGGGACAGGGGGCATTGAAAAACTGTTTTTT. As protein: CATSDGTGGIEKLFF.

This clone was detected only once. This chain uses TRBV29-1 with TRBJ2-1, with 8 nucleotides matching TRBD1. The CDR3 is 14 residues long. V lost 5 bases and J lost 0; bases outside the gene matches: 3. Germline V lookup: CDR1 SQVTM, CDR2 ANQGSEA. The CDR3 DNA reads TGCAGCGTTCGACAGGGGACCTCCTACAATGAGCAGTTCTTC. Amino acids: CSVRQGTSYNEQFF.

The J gene is TRBJ2-3, the V gene TRBV10-3, with D perhaps matching TRBD1 (6 bases). The V gene lost 6 bases and the J gene lost 7 bases, with 20 bases spanning the gap. CDR1 ENHRY and CDR2 SYGVKD come from the germline V gene. This CDR3 has 15 amino acids. The DNA for the CDR3 is TGTGCCATCAGCGACGGTGGGGTGGGGGCAAATACGCAGTATTTT. This encodes CAISDGGVGANTQYF.

This chain connects TRBV5-1 to TRBJ2-2; 9 bases are shared with TRBD2. V lost 5 bases to trimming and J lost 4 bases; unmatched junction nucleotides: 0. CDR3 length: 13 residues. From germline, CDR1 is SGHRS and CDR2 YFSETQ. The CDR3 loop is CASRLAGTGELFF. The CDR3 DNA follows: TGCGCCAGCAGACTAGCGGGCACCGGGGAGCTGTTTTTT.

The rearrangement uses TRBV7-2 and TRBJ2-2; 7 bases align to TRBD1. The CDR3 has 14 amino acids. Looked up from germline, CDR1 is SGHTA and CDR2 is FQGNSA. The trim removed 5 bases at V and 6 bases at J, leaving 6 bases unmatched. Here the CDR3 reads CASSTITGAGELFF. The CDR3 coding sequence is TGTGCCAGCAGCACTATTACAGGGGCCGGGGAGCTGTTTTTT.

In its sample, this clone was seen a few times. The rearrangement uses TRBV11-2 and TRBJ1-4, with a weak D call TRBD1 (5 bases). Deletions cut 0 bases from V and 5 bases from J, with 7 bases between. The CDR3 runs 14 residues. Germline-derived CDR1 and CDR2 are SGHAT and FQNNGV. CDR3 coding DNA: TGTGCCAGCAGCTTAGACAGGGTAAATGAAAAACTGTTTTTT. It specifies CASSLDRVNEKLFF.

This clone came up a few times. J is TRBJ1-6 and V is TRBV28, with TRBD1 matching over 9 bases. This CDR3 is built from 14 residues. The germline V gene has CDR1 MDHEN and CDR2 SYDVKM. V gave up 5 bases and J gave up 9 bases; unmatched junction bases: 5. This chain's CDR3 is CASSRLDRGSPLHF. The CDR3 DNA follows: TGTGCCAGCAGTCGCCTGGACAGGGGTTCACCCCTCCACTTT.

V is TRBV3-1 (or the pseudogene TRBV3-2) and J is TRBJ1-2; TRBD1 aligns across 7 bases. The CDR3 covers 18 residues. Germline loops: CDR1 LGHDT, CDR2 YNNKEL (reference sequence). J was trimmed by 8 bases and V by 3 bases; bases with no gene match: 21. The DNA of the CDR3 is TGTGCCAGCAGCCAGAGAGACAGGGTAAGGTCCCAACGGGGAGGCTACACCTTC. Its translation is CASSQRDRVRSQRGGYTF.

This chain uses TRBV27 with TRBJ1-6; no definite D call. V dropped 8 bases and J dropped 3 bases, with 20 bases sitting between them. This CDR3 is 17 amino acids long. Germline V gene sequence: CDR1 MNHEY, CDR2 SMNVEV (reference sequence). The CDR3 sequence: CASSLGALTGYNSPLHF. The CDR3 DNA reads TGTGCCAGCTCCTTAGGAGCGCTGACCGGCTATAATTCACCCCTCCACTTT.

This chain connects TRBV4-1 to TRBJ2-1; the match to TRBD2 covers 8 bases. This CDR3 is 16 amino acids long. V was clipped by 2 bases and J by 4 bases; unmatched bases: 7. Per germline, CDR1 MGHRA and CDR2 YSYEKL. The CDR3 region has the DNA TGCGCCAGCAGCCAACCCGGGACTAGAGAGTACAATGAGCAGTTCTTC. It codes for CASSQPGTREYNEQFF.

This chain joins TRBV24-1 and TRBJ1-4, with TRBD1 matching over 11 bases. This CDR3 is built from 18 residues. Per germline, CDR1 KGHDR and CDR2 SFDVKD. V shed 5 bases and J 0 bases; nucleotides not matched to a gene: 7. The CDR3 reads CATSGTDRGRTTNEKLFF. The CDR3 DNA sequence: TGTGCCACCAGTGGAACGGACAGGGGGCGTACAACTAATGAAAAACTGTTTTTT.

This chain uses TRBV30 with TRBJ2-7; TRBD2 matches at 8 bases. The germline V gene encodes CDR1 GTSNPN and CDR2 SVGIG (reference sequence). This CDR3 contains 13 residues. J lost 6 bases, V lost 2 bases, and 6 bases had no gene match. The CDR3 coding sequence is TGTGCCTGGAGTAGGTCGGCGGGGGGCGAGCAGTACGTC. Amino acid sequence: CAWSRSAGGEQYV.